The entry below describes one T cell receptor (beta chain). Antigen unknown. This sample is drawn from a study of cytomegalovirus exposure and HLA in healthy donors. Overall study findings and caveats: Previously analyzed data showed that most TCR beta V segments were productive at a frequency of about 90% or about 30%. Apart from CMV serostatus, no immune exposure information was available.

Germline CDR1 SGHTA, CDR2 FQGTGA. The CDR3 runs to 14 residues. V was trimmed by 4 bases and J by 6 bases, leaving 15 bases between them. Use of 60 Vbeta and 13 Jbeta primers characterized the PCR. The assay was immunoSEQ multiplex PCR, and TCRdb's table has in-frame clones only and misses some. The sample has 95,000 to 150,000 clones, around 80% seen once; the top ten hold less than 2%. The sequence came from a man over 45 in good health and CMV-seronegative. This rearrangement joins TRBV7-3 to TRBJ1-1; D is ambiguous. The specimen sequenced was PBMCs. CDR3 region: CASSSTYDGSEAFF. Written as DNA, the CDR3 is TGTGCCAGCAGCTCCACCTATGATGGTTCTGAAGCTTTCTTT.